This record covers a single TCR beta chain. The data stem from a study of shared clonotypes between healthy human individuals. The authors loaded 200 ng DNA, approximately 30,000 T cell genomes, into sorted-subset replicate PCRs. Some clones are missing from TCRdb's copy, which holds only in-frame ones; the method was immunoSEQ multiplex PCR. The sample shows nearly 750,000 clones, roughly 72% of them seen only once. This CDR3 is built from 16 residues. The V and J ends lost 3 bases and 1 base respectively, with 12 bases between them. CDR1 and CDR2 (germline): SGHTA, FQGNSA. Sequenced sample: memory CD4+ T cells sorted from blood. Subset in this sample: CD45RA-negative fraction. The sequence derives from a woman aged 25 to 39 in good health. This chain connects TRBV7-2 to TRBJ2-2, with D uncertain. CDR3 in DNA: TGTGCCAGCAGCTTTGGAGCCCTCGGGAACACCGGGGAGCTGTTTTTT. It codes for CASSFGALGNTGELFF.